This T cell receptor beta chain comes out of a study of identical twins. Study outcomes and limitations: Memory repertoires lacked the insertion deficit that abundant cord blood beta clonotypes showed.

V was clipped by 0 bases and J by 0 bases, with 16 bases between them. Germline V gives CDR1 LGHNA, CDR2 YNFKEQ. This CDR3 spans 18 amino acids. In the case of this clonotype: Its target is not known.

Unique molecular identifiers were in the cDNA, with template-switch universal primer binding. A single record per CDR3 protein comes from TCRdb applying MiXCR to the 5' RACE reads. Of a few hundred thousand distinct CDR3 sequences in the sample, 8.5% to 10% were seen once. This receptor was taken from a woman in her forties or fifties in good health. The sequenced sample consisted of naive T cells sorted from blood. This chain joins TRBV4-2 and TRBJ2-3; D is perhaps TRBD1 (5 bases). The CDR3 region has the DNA TGTGCCAGCAGCCAAGATCCCCTCCAGGGATCTAGCACAGATACGCAGTATTTT. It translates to CASSQDPLQGSSTDTQYF.